The 2 T cell receptor beta chains in this list originate from one sample, sequenced in a study of blood T cell repertoires in COVID-19. Sequenced by immunoSEQ multiplex PCR; TCRdb stores in-frame clones only, minus some. The sample carries about 120,000 clones, 70% to 90% recorded once. Sequenced sample: peripheral blood. The receptors were gathered from a man between 65 and 79 years old who had recovered from COVID-19.

This chain joins TRBV29-1 and TRBJ2-1, with D maybe TRBD2 (5 bases). CDR3 size: 12 residues. CDR1 SQVTM and CDR2 ANQGSEA come from the germline V gene. The CDR3 nucleotides are TGCAGTCAATCATCGGGGTACAATGAGCAGTTCTTC. This codes for CSQSSGYNEQFF.

The chain combines TRBV28 with TRBJ2-1; 13 bases match TRBD2. The CDR3 length is 16 residues. After removal of 6 bases from V and 3 bases from J, the junction contained 5 bases not matched to a gene. Per the germline V gene, CDR1 is MDHEN and CDR2 is SYDVKM. Written as DNA, the CDR3 is TGTGCCAGCAGGGGGGGACTAGCGGGGATCTACAATGAGCAGTTCTTC. It is translated as CASRGGLAGIYNEQFF. The variable domain in full, completed from reference TRBV28 and TRBJ2-1, reads DVKVTQSSRYLVKRTGEKVFLECVQDMDHENMFWYRQDPGLGLRLIYFSYDVKMKEKGDIPEGYSVSREKKERFSLILESASTNQTSMYLCASRGGLAGIYNEQFFGPGTRLTVL.